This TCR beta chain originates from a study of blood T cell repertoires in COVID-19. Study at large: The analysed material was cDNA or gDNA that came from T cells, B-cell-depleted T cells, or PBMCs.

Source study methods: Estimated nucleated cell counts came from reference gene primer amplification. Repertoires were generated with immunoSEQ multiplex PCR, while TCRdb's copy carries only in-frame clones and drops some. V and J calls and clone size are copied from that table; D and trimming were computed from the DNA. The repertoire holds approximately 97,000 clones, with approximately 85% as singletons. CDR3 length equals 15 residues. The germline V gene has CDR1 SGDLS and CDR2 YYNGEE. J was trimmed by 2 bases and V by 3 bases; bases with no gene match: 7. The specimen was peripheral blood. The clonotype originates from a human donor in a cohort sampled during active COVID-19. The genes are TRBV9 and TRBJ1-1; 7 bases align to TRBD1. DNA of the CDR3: TGTGCCAGCAGCGGGACAGGAACTCAAAACACTGAAGCTTTCTTT. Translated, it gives CASSGTGTQNTEAFF.